A single sample gave rise to the 14 T cell receptor beta chains below, sequenced in a study of shared clonotypes between healthy human individuals. Generated by immunoSEQ multiplex PCR, the TCRdb table keeps only in-frame clones and is missing some. The data hold roughly 200,000 clones, with 65% to 70% observed a single time. The source material was memory CD4+ T cells sorted from blood. Stated subset: CD45RA-negative fraction. The receptors were gathered from a man aged 25-40 years in good health.

This clone was picked up one time. This chain connects TRBV4-3 to TRBJ2-1; no firm D call. Germline V gene sequence: CDR1 LGHNA, CDR2 YSLEER. Trimming pared 1 base from V and 3 bases from J, leaving 13 bases between. The CDR3 is made up of 16 amino acids. Here the CDR3 DNA reads TGCGCCAGCAGCCAAGCGGGCTCTCCCGGCTACAATGAGCAGTTCTTC. Amino acid sequence: CASSQAGSPGYNEQFF.

The rearrangement links TRBV7-2 to TRBJ1-5; TRBD1 matches 8 bases. The J segment lost 3 bases and the V segment lost 1 base, leaving 5 bases of the junction unmatched. The CDR3 runs 16 residues. Looked up from germline, CDR1 is SGHTA and CDR2 is FQGNSA. CDR3 bases: TGTGCCAGCAGCTTAGGACAGGGGAGATACAATCAGCCCCAGCATTTT. This encodes CASSLGQGRYNQPQHF. Drawing the rest from reference TRBV7-2 and TRBJ1-5, the complete variable domain is GAGVSQSPSNKVTEKGKDVELRCDPISGHTALYWYRQSLGQGLEFLIYFQGNSAPDKSGLPSDRFSAERTGGSVSTLTIQRTQQEDSAVYLCASSLGQGRYNQPQHFGDGTRLSIL.

This clone was seen repeatedly, ten times or more. The rearrangement links TRBV28 to TRBJ2-5; 8 bases fit TRBD1. The CDR3 is made up of 16 amino acids. Germline CDR1 MDHEN, CDR2 SYDVKM. With V trimmed by 3 bases and J by 2 bases, 8 bases remained unmatched. CDR3 in DNA: TGTGCCAGCAGTTTCCCCGTCCGGACAGGGCAAGAGACCCAGTACTTC. It is translated as CASSFPVRTGQETQYF.

CDR3 in DNA: TGTGCCAGCAGTGACGCTTACGAGCAGTACTTC. This gives the protein CASSDAYEQYF. The chain joins TRBV2 to TRBJ2-7; D is unresolved. V dropped 3 bases and J dropped 4 bases, with 4 bases sitting between them. CDR1 and CDR2 from the germline V gene are SNHLY and FYNNEI. The CDR3 is 11 residues long.

The chain links TRBV28 to TRBJ2-7; D unresolved. CDR1 MDHEN and CDR2 SYDVKM come from the germline V gene. The germline V and J ends were trimmed by 7 bases and 5 bases, with 15 bases remaining between them. CDR3 length: 13 residues. CDR3 amino acids: CASTLNPRDEQYF. The CDR3 DNA follows: TGTGCCAGCACCCTCAACCCCCGGGACGAGCAGTACTTC.

This clone occurred many times. This chain links TRBV15 with TRBJ2-5; D may be TRBD1 or TRBD2 (6 bases each). V gave up 0 bases and J gave up 4 bases, with 15 bases separating them. The CDR3 loop spans 16 amino acids. The germline V gene has CDR1 LNHNV and CDR2 YYDKDF (reference sequence). Written as DNA, the CDR3 is TGTGCCACCAGCAGAGATTCGACAGGAGGGGTAGAGACCCAGTACTTC. This codes for CATSRDSTGGVETQYF.

This chain connects TRBV7-2 to TRBJ2-3; 12 bases match TRBD2. The CDR3 covers 16 residues. The V gene end was trimmed by 4 bases and the J gene end by 6 bases; junction bases not matched to a gene: 8. Germline CDR1 reads SGHTA; CDR2 reads FQGNSA. The CDR3 nucleotides are TGTGCCAGCAGCTCGAGACTAGCGGGAGTTGGGGATACGCAGTATTTT. It translates to CASSSRLAGVGDTQYF.

V gene TRBV10-3 combines with J gene TRBJ2-7; 10 bases map to TRBD1. The CDR3 has 14 residues. CDR1 ENHRY and CDR2 SYGVKD come from the germline V gene. Trimming cost V 4 bases and J 6 bases; bases outside gene matches: 6. CDR3 nucleotide sequence: TGTGCCATCAGTGCCGGGACAGGGGTTCCCGAGCAGTACTTC. This encodes CAISAGTGVPEQYF.

The chain employs TRBV11-1 and TRBJ1-1, with D possibly TRBD1 on 6 matching bases. Looked up from germline, CDR1 is SGHAT and CDR2 is FQDESV (reference sequence). V gave up 1 base and J gave up 2 bases, with 8 bases separating them. This CDR3 has 14 residues. CDR3 amino acids: CASSLGTANTEAFF. The CDR3 DNA reads TGTGCCAGCAGCTTAGGGACAGCTAACACTGAAGCTTTCTTT. Supplemented by reference TRBV11-1 and TRBJ1-1, the full variable domain reads EAEVAQSPRYKITEKSQAVAFWCDPISGHATLYWYRQILGQGPELLVQFQDESVVDDSQLPKDRFSAERLKGVDSTLKIQPAELGDSAMYLCASSLGTANTEAFFGQGTRLTVV.

The V gene is TRBV6-5, the J gene TRBJ1-5; D unclear. In germline, CDR1 is MNHEY, CDR2 SVGAGI. This CDR3 has 14 amino acids. V lost 2 bases, J lost 6 bases, and 11 bases lay in between. The CDR3 spells CASSYIRSGQPQHF. The DNA of the CDR3 is TGTGCCAGCAGTTACATCAGGTCTGGTCAGCCCCAGCATTTT.

The J gene is TRBJ2-1, the V gene TRBV29-1; TRBD2 matches 13 bases. The CDR3 covers 14 residues. Germline lookup yields CDR1 SQVTM and CDR2 ANQGSEA. Trimming took 1 base from V and 9 from J; bases not matched to a gene: 3. The CDR3 coding sequence is TGCAGCGTTGAAGGACTAGCGGGAGGCCTTGAGCAGTTCTTC. Translated, it gives CSVEGLAGGLEQFF.

V and J are TRBV20-1 and TRBJ2-5, with unresolved D. Germline CDR1 DFQATT, CDR2 SNEGSKA (reference sequence). This CDR3 has 11 residues. With 0 bases removed from V and 1 base from J, the gap between germline ends came to 0 bases. DNA of the CDR3: TGCAGTGCTAGAGACCAAGAGACCCAGTACTTC. It encodes CSARDQETQYF.

V and J are TRBV29-1 and TRBJ2-7; 9 bases agree with TRBD1. This CDR3 region has 14 residues. With 4 bases clipped from V and 6 bases from J, the junction kept 10 bases outside the gene matches. The V gene's germline CDR1 is SQVTM and CDR2 ANQGSEA. The CDR3 loop reads CSVVRDRAGTEQYF. The CDR3 DNA follows: TGCAGCGTTGTAAGGGACAGGGCAGGTACCGAGCAGTACTTC.

This rearrangement joins TRBV11-2 to TRBJ2-3, with D possibly matching TRBD1 (6 bases). Per the germline V gene, CDR1 is SGHAT and CDR2 is FQNNGV. The ends were cut back, 3 bases at V and 1 base at J, with 8 bases in the middle. The CDR3 consists of 14 residues. The CDR3 bases are TGTGCCAGCAGCTTCAGACAGGGCACAGATACGCAGTATTTT. Translation: CASSFRQGTDTQYF. Based on the CDR3 plus reference TRBV11-2 and TRBJ2-3, the full variable domain is EAGVAQSPRYKIIEKRQSVAFWCNPISGHATLYWYQQILGQGPKLLIQFQNNGVVDDSQLPKDRFSAERLKGVDSTLKIQPAKLEDSAVYLCASSFRQGTDTQYFGPGTRLTVL.